This T cell receptor beta chain was observed in a study of shared clonotypes between healthy human individuals (TCRdb year 2020). About the study as a whole: The cohort included a few men and a couple of women between 18 and 49 years of age. To increase sequencing depth and limit assay-specific biases, TCR repertoire library preparation and sequencing were carried out by different laboratories using diverse techniques. Leukapheresis yielded between about 0.9 and 8.9 billion PBMCs per donor. The study deeply sequenced blood TCR repertoires of five healthy adults to estimate repertoire size and the extent of clonotype sharing between individuals. The paper as a whole reports these results and caveats: Sampling was restricted to blood, and TCR repertoires in tissues likely differ from the TCR repertoires found in blood. Based on pairwise subsampling, the degree of clonotype sharing among donors was expected to be affected by sequencing depth. Because the study included a small number of donors, the genetic and exposure-history diversity represented was limited.

Using the deep immunoSEQ assay, multiplex PCR amplified TCR CDR3 regions from genomic DNA. For each cell subset, the extracted genomic DNA was distributed evenly across all wells of several immunoSEQ 96-well plates, and each plate served as one replicate. Each replicate PCR for unsorted PBMC received around 330 ng genomic DNA, equal to about 30,000 T cell genomes. Ten immunoSEQ deep assay plates were used to sequence the unsorted PBMC genomic DNA. Purified libraries were measured with a Qubit 3.0 fluorometer, size-checked on a Bioanalyzer 2100, and measured again with the KAPA Library Quantification kit. Every immunoSEQ 96-well plate was sequenced on a dedicated single-read 150-cycle Illumina NextSeq 550 flow cell. The authors' analysis ran thus. Because only junctional sequences without quality scores were contained in the immunoSEQ output, filtering matching that applied to full-length reads could not be performed. Sequences were annotated with PyIR, a Python wrapper for IgBLAST v1.9, and V/J genes and CDR3 were assigned using IMGT germline references. Reads were filtered out if the reads had weak V/J assignments (E-value above 1e-6), no CDR3, stop codons, out-of-frame junctions, or ambiguous translated residues. V3J clonotypes were defined as sequences sharing the same inferred V gene, J gene, and CDR3 amino acid sequence. The percentage overlap between two repertoires was calculated by dividing the number of shared unique clonotypes by the size of the smaller repertoire. RTK rarefaction, the Chao1 estimator, and Recon v2.1 estimates of unobserved clonotypes were used to assess repertoire richness. TCRdb took over this immuneACCESS table, retaining in-frame rearrangements with V and J assigned. Such tables are incomplete; in checked studies, under half of the missing clones stem from an unresolved V gene, and the remainder is unexplained. V and J calls plus clone size are reproduced from that table; the DNA served to infer D and trimming. For this sample there are hundreds of thousands of clones; 75% to 80% appear just once. 12% of the sample is held by the ten biggest clonotypes.

The CDR3 runs 15 amino acids, cysteine and phenylalanine included. The kept DNA is CDR3 alone, 45 bases in frame from the first base. Trimming takes 2 bases off V and 1 base off J; junction bases not matched to a gene: 4. CDR1 and CDR2 (SGDLS, YYNGEE) derive from the germline V gene. Healthy HIV-negative adults with no recently reported acute infections or vaccinations were included as donors. All donors were Caucasian adults living in Nashville, Tennessee, USA. For unsorted samples, 96 million or so PBMCs were counted, and genomic DNA was extracted using the QIAamp DNA Blood Mini kit. Blood was collected by leukapheresis, and PBMCs were isolated by Ficoll-Histopaque density gradient centrifugation and then cryopreserved in liquid nitrogen vapor phase. Concerning this clone: Its specific antigen is unknown. No base quality information exists; no much larger clone differs at one position.

The V and J genes are TRBV9 and TRBJ2-3; 7 bases in the middle match TRBD2. Sequenced input: PBMCs. This receptor was identified in a middle-aged woman in good health. Some clones in this sample may be carry-over from other donors' samples. The nucleotides are TGTGCCAGCAGCGTTTCTACTAGCGGCACAGATACGCAGTATTTT. It is translated as CASSVSTSGTDTQYF.